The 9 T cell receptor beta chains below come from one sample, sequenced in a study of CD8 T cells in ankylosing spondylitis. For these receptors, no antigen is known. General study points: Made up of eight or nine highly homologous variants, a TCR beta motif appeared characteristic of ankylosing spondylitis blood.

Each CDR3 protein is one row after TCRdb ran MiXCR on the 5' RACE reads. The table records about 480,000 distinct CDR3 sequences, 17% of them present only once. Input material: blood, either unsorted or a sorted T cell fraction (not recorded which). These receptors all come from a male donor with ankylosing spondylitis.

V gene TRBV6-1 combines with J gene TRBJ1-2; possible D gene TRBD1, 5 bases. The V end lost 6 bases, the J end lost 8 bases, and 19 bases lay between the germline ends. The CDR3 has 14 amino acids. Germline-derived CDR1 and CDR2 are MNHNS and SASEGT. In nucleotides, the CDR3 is TGTGCCAGCAGCCTTACCGGGGCCACTATGGGCTACACCTTC. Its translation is CASSLTGATMGYTF.

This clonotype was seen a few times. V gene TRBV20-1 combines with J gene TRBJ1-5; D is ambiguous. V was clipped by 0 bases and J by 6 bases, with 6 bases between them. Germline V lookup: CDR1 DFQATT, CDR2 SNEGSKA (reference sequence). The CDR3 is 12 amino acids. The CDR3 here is CSARDSGQPQHF. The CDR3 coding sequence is TGCAGTGCTAGAGATTCCGGTCAGCCCCAGCATTTT.

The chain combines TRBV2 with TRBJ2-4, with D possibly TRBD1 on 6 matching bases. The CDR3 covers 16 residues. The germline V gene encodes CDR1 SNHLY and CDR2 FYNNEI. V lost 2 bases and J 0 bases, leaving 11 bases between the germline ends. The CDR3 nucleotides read TGTGCCAGCAGTGAACAGGGGACCATAGCCAAAAACATTCAGTACTTC. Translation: CASSEQGTIAKNIQYF.

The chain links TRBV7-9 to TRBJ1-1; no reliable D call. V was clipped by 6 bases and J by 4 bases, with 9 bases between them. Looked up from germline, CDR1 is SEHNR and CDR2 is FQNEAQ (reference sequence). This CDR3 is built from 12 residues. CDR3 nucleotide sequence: TGTGCCAGCAGTACCGCGCGCACTGAAGCTTTCTTT. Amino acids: CASSTARTEAFF.

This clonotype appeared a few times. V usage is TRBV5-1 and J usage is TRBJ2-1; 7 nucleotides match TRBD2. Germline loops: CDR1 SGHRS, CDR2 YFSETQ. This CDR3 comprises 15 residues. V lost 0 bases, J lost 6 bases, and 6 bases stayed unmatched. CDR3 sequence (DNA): TGCGCCAGCAGCTTGGAGGCACTAGCGTTCAATGAGCAGTTCTTC. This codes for CASSLEALAFNEQFF.

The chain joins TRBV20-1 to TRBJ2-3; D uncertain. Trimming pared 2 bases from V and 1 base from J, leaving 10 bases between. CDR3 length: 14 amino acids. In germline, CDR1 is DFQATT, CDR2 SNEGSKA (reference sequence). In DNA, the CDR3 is TGCAGTGCTAGAAAGCCAGACGGCACAGATACGCAGTATTTT. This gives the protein CSARKPDGTDTQYF.

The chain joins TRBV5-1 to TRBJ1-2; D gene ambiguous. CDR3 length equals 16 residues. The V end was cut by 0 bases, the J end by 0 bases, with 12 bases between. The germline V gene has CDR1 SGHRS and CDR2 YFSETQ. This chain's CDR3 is CASSLDVSAPNYGYTF. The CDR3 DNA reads TGCGCCAGCAGCTTGGACGTCTCCGCTCCTAACTATGGCTACACCTTC.

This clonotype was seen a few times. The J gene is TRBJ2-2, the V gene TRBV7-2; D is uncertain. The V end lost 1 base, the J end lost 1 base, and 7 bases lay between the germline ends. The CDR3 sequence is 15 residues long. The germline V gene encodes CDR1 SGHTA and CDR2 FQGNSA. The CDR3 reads CASSLGAGNTGELFF. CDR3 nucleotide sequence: TGTGCCAGCAGCTTAGGAGCAGGGAACACCGGGGAGCTGTTTTTT.

The CDR3 DNA reads TGTGCCAGCAGCCGGGACAGGGGGGACCCCCTTTACTTC. Protein sequence: CASSRDRGDPLYF. This chain joins TRBV7-9 and TRBJ2-4; TRBD1 aligns across 11 bases. V dropped 5 bases and J dropped 16; count of bases not matched to a gene: 10. Germline V gene data show CDR1 as SEHNR and CDR2 as FQNEAQ (reference sequence). The CDR3 extends over 13 amino acids.